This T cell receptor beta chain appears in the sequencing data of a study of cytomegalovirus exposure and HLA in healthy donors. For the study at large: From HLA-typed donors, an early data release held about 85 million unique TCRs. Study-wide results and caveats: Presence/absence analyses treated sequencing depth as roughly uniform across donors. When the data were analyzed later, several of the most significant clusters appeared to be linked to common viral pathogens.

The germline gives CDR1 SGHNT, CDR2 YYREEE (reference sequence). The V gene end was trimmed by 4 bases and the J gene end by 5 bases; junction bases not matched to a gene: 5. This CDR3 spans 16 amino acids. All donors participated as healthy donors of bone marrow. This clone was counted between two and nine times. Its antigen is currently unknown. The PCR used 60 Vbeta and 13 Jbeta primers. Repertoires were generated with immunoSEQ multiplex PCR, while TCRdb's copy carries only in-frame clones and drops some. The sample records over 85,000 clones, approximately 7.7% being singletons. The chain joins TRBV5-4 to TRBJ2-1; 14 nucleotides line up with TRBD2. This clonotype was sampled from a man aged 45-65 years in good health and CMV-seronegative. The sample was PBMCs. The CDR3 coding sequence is TGTGCCAGCAGCCCCTCGGGACTAGCGGGAGACAATGAGCAGTTCTTC. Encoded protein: CASSPSGLAGDNEQFF.